These T cell receptor beta chains were read from a single sample in a study of identical twins. TCRdb independently ran MiXCR on the 5' RACE reads; one entry per CDR3 protein. The sample includes fewer than 900,000 distinct CDR3 sequences, approximately 21% of them seen just once. Another study also made use of these data, one on T cells expressing NK-cell markers.

What was sequenced was PBMCs. The receptor set was obtained from a woman aged 18-30 years in good health. Each CDR3 is given with its conserved first and last residue. The D gene is left open where the match is weak. Size is stated for part of the rows, as once, few or many counts, or as a class when the clone is expanded.

clone_size: -; v_call: TRBV12-5; cdr3_length: 14; d_call: TRBD1; j_call: TRBJ1-1; cdr3_aa: CASGPGTGNTEAFF; cdr3_nt: TGTGCTAGTGGTCCTGGGACAGGGAACACTGAAGCTTTCTTT
clone_size: -; v_call: TRBV4-2; cdr3_length: 14; d_call: -; j_call: TRBJ2-1; cdr3_aa: CASSQDLADNEQFF; cdr3_nt: TGTGCCAGCAGCCAAGATCTGGCGGACAATGAGCAGTTCTTC
clone_size: few; v_call: TRBV5-6; cdr3_length: 16; d_call: TRBD1; j_call: TRBJ1-5; cdr3_aa: CASSWTGGSLNQPQHF; cdr3_nt: TGTGCCAGCAGCTGGACAGGCGGATCCCTCAATCAGCCCCAGCATTTT
clone_size: few; v_call: TRBV12-3/TRBV12-4; cdr3_length: 15; d_call: TRBD2; j_call: TRBJ2-1; cdr3_aa: CASSISGREKDEQFF; cdr3_nt: TGTGCCAGCAGTATTAGCGGGAGGGAGAAAGATGAGCAGTTCTTC
clone_size: -; v_call: TRBV12-3/TRBV12-4; cdr3_length: 15; d_call: TRBD1; j_call: TRBJ2-5; cdr3_aa: CASSPRTGGQETQYF; cdr3_nt: TGTGCCAGCAGTCCCCGGACAGGTGGACAAGAGACCCAGTACTTC
clone_size: once; v_call: TRBV5-5; cdr3_length: 18; d_call: TRBD2; j_call: TRBJ2-1; cdr3_aa: CASRGGLAVPRGVNEQFF; cdr3_nt: TGTGCCAGCAGAGGGGGACTAGCGGTCCCCCGTGGGGTCAATGAGCAGTTCTTC
clone_size: many; v_call: TRBV12-3/TRBV12-4; cdr3_length: 15; d_call: -; j_call: TRBJ1-2; cdr3_aa: CASSHRDPVNYGYTF; cdr3_nt: TGTGCCAGCAGTCACCGGGACCCCGTTAACTATGGCTACACCTTC
clone_size: -; v_call: TRBV7-2; cdr3_length: 16; d_call: -; j_call: TRBJ2-7; cdr3_aa: CASSFSSRVDLYEQYF; cdr3_nt: TGTGCCAGCAGCTTTTCTAGCCGGGTAGACCTCTACGAGCAGTACTTC
clone_size: few; v_call: TRBV29-1; cdr3_length: 12; d_call: TRBD1; j_call: TRBJ2-1; cdr3_aa: CSIWDSYNEQFF; cdr3_nt: TGCAGCATTTGGGACAGCTACAATGAGCAGTTCTTC
clone_size: -; v_call: TRBV5-1; cdr3_length: 14; d_call: TRBD1; j_call: TRBJ1-1; cdr3_aa: CASSGGQGRTEAFF; cdr3_nt: TGCGCCAGCAGCGGGGGACAGGGTAGGACTGAAGCTTTCTTT
clone_size: -; v_call: TRBV27; cdr3_length: 15; d_call: TRBD2; j_call: TRBJ2-7; cdr3_aa: CASSPSREVRYEQYF; cdr3_nt: TGTGCCAGCAGTCCCTCCCGGGAGGTCCGCTACGAGCAGTACTTC
clone_size: many; v_call: TRBV5-1; cdr3_length: 15; d_call: TRBD1; j_call: TRBJ2-7; cdr3_aa: CASSLLTGTSYEQYF; cdr3_nt: TGCGCCAGCAGCTTACTGACAGGGACCTCCTACGAGCAGTACTTC
clone_size: -; v_call: TRBV20-1; cdr3_length: 12; d_call: -; j_call: TRBJ2-5; cdr3_aa: CSARFVVETQYF; cdr3_nt: TGCAGTGCTAGATTTGTGGTGGAGACCCAGTACTTC
clone_size: few; v_call: TRBV27; cdr3_length: 19; d_call: -; j_call: TRBJ2-2; cdr3_aa: CASSLYRPQGYTNTGELFF; cdr3_nt: TGTGCCAGCAGTTTATATAGACCTCAGGGGTATACGAACACCGGGGAGCTGTTTTTT
clone_size: -; v_call: TRBV11-1; cdr3_length: 12; d_call: -; j_call: TRBJ2-7; cdr3_aa: CVGEASSYEQYF; cdr3_nt: TGTGTCGGGGAAGCTAGCTCCTACGAGCAGTACTTC
clone_size: -; v_call: TRBV2; cdr3_length: 23; d_call: TRBD2; j_call: TRBJ2-1; cdr3_aa: CASSDSTSGRAVGTSGRTNEQFF; cdr3_nt: TGTGCCAGCAGTGATTCTACTAGCGGGAGAGCCGTGGGGACTAGCGGGAGAACTAATGAGCAGTTCTTC
clone_size: few; v_call: TRBV12-3/TRBV12-4; cdr3_length: 11; d_call: -; j_call: TRBJ1-2; cdr3_aa: CASSPGWGYTF; cdr3_nt: TGTGCCAGCAGCCCCGGTTGGGGCTACACCTTC
clone_size: -; v_call: TRBV10-3; cdr3_length: 14; d_call: -; j_call: TRBJ2-1; cdr3_aa: CAISGSSVGNEQFF; cdr3_nt: TGTGCCATCAGTGGAAGTAGCGTAGGGAATGAGCAGTTCTTC
clone_size: many; v_call: TRBV12-3/TRBV12-4; cdr3_length: 12; d_call: TRBD1; j_call: TRBJ2-7; cdr3_aa: CASSLQGLRQYF; cdr3_nt: TGTGCCAGCAGTCTACAGGGGCTCAGGCAGTACTTC
clone_size: -; v_call: TRBV20-1; cdr3_length: 14; d_call: -; j_call: TRBJ2-3; cdr3_aa: CSASTGEGTDTQYF; cdr3_nt: TGCAGTGCTAGTACGGGAGAGGGCACAGATACGCAGTATTTT
clone_size: -; v_call: TRBV20-1; cdr3_length: 14; d_call: -; j_call: TRBJ2-1; cdr3_aa: CSARDLRGYNEQFF; cdr3_nt: TGCAGTGCTAGAGATCTGAGGGGATACAATGAGCAGTTCTTC
clone_size: many; v_call: TRBV27; cdr3_length: 15; d_call: TRBD2; j_call: TRBJ2-7; cdr3_aa: CASKHSWASGYEQYF; cdr3_nt: TGTGCCAGCAAACACTCTTGGGCTAGCGGTTACGAGCAGTACTTC
clone_size: many; v_call: TRBV29-1; cdr3_length: 11; d_call: TRBD1; j_call: TRBJ1-2; cdr3_aa: CSVEAGGGYTF; cdr3_nt: TGCAGCGTTGAAGCAGGGGGTGGCTACACCTTC
clone_size: few; v_call: TRBV9; cdr3_length: 14; d_call: -; j_call: TRBJ2-3; cdr3_aa: CASSSWTKSDTQYF; cdr3_nt: TGTGCCAGCAGCTCATGGACTAAGTCGGATACGCAGTATTTT
clone_size: -; v_call: TRBV27; cdr3_length: 13; d_call: -; j_call: TRBJ1-3; cdr3_aa: CASSGTEANTIYF; cdr3_nt: TGTGCCAGCAGTGGGACCGAGGCAAACACCATATATTTT
clone_size: -; v_call: TRBV11-2; cdr3_length: 16; d_call: TRBD2; j_call: TRBJ2-2; cdr3_aa: CASSSASGPNTGELFF; cdr3_nt: TGTGCCAGCAGCTCGGCTAGCGGCCCGAACACCGGGGAGCTGTTTTTT
clone_size: -; v_call: TRBV11-3; cdr3_length: 15; d_call: TRBD1; j_call: TRBJ2-1; cdr3_aa: CASSQGQAANNEQFF; cdr3_nt: TGTGCCAGCAGCCAAGGACAGGCCGCGAACAATGAGCAGTTCTTC
clone_size: many; v_call: TRBV24-1; cdr3_length: 11; d_call: -; j_call: TRBJ2-7; cdr3_aa: CATLRNYEQYF; cdr3_nt: TGTGCCACGCTGAGGAACTACGAGCAGTACTTC
clone_size: -; v_call: TRBV7-9; cdr3_length: 14; d_call: -; j_call: TRBJ1-2; cdr3_aa: CASSSDRIVGGYTF; cdr3_nt: TGTGCCAGCAGCTCAGACAGGATCGTAGGTGGCTACACCTTC
clone_size: few; v_call: TRBV5-1; cdr3_length: 14; d_call: -; j_call: TRBJ2-7; cdr3_aa: CASSQDTVLDEQYF; cdr3_nt: TGCGCCAGCAGCCAGGACACTGTCTTGGACGAGCAGTACTTC
clone_size: -; v_call: TRBV6-5; cdr3_length: 14; d_call: TRBD1; j_call: TRBJ1-5; cdr3_aa: CASSWDRDHRAQHF; cdr3_nt: TGTGCCAGCAGTTGGGACAGGGACCATCGGGCCCAGCATTTT
clone_size: -; v_call: TRBV5-1; cdr3_length: 15; d_call: -; j_call: TRBJ2-2; cdr3_aa: CASNTGHTNTGELFF; cdr3_nt: TGCGCCAGCAACACGGGACATACGAACACCGGGGAGCTGTTTTTT
clone_size: few; v_call: TRBV10-3; cdr3_length: 13; d_call: -; j_call: TRBJ2-5; cdr3_aa: CAIRASGLETQYF; cdr3_nt: TGTGCCATCAGGGCGTCGGGTTTGGAGACCCAGTACTTC
clone_size: -; v_call: TRBV29-1; cdr3_length: 13; d_call: -; j_call: TRBJ2-3; cdr3_aa: CSVDRGATDTQYF; cdr3_nt: TGCAGCGTTGACCGAGGGGCCACAGATACGCAGTATTTT
clone_size: few; v_call: TRBV5-1; cdr3_length: 15; d_call: TRBD2; j_call: TRBJ2-1; cdr3_aa: CASSLLTSGNNEQFF; cdr3_nt: TGCGCCAGCAGCTTGTTAACTAGCGGGAACAATGAGCAGTTCTTC
clone_size: few; v_call: TRBV20-1; cdr3_length: 13; d_call: -; j_call: TRBJ2-1; cdr3_aa: CSARIHPYNEQFF; cdr3_nt: TGCAGTGCTAGAATCCACCCTTACAATGAGCAGTTCTTC
clone_size: many; v_call: TRBV5-6; cdr3_length: 14; d_call: -; j_call: TRBJ1-1; cdr3_aa: CASSLVPSGTEAFF; cdr3_nt: TGTGCCAGCAGCTTGGTTCCCTCCGGCACTGAAGCTTTCTTT
clone_size: few; v_call: TRBV5-1; cdr3_length: 16; d_call: -; j_call: TRBJ1-1; cdr3_aa: CASSLVGDGRNTEAFF; cdr3_nt: TGCGCCAGCAGCTTGGTTGGAGACGGGAGGAACACTGAAGCTTTCTTT
clone_size: -; v_call: TRBV10-1; cdr3_length: 15; d_call: -; j_call: TRBJ2-7; cdr3_aa: CASRAPQVRDYEQYF; cdr3_nt: TGCGCCAGCCGAGCGCCACAGGTCCGCGATTACGAGCAGTACTTC
clone_size: -; v_call: TRBV5-6; cdr3_length: 14; d_call: TRBD2; j_call: TRBJ2-7; cdr3_aa: CASSSGTSVLEQYF; cdr3_nt: TGTGCCAGCAGCTCCGGGACTAGCGTGCTCGAGCAGTACTTC
clone_size: -; v_call: TRBV11-2; cdr3_length: 19; d_call: TRBD2; j_call: TRBJ2-1; cdr3_aa: CASSLVRGNLAGGPSEQFF; cdr3_nt: TGTGCCAGCAGCTTAGTCCGTGGTAACCTAGCGGGGGGGCCGAGTGAGCAGTTCTTC
clone_size: few; v_call: TRBV27; cdr3_length: 15; d_call: TRBD2; j_call: TRBJ2-1; cdr3_aa: CASSLSGGGNVGQFF; cdr3_nt: TGTGCCAGCAGTTTATCTGGGGGAGGGAACGTCGGGCAGTTCTTC